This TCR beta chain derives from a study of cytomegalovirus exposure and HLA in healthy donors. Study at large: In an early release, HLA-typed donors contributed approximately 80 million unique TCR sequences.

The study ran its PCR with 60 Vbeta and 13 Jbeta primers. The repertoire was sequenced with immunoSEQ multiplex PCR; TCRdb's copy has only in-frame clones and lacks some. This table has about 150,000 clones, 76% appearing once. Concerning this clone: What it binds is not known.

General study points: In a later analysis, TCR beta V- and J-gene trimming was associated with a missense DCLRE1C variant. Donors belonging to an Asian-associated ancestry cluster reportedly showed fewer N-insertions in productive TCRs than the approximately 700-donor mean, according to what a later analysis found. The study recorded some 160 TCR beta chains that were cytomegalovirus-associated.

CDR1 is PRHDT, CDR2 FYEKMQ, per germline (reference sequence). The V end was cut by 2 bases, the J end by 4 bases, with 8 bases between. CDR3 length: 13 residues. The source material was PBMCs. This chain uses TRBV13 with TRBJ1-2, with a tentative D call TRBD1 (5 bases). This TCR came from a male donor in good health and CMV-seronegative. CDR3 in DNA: TGTGCCAGCAGCTTACGGACAACCTATGGCTACACCTTC. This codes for CASSLRTTYGYTF.